The next 5 T cell receptor beta chains were all read from a single sample in a study of beta chain features in type 1 diabetes. Study-wide results and limits: Across all four CD4+ subsets, people with type 1 diabetes showed modestly shorter TCRB CDR3s.

cDNA synthesis used the whole RNA isolate, giving expressed TCRB sequences. TCRdb's copy holds only in-frame clones and misses some; the assay was immunoSEQ multiplex PCR. Among around 310,000 clones listed, approximately 15% were seen once. For these receptors, no antigen is known. The source material was naive CD4+ T cells from blood. The receptors come from a young woman with type 1 diabetes.

Concerning this clone: This sample also contains other DNA sequences that code for the same CDR3. The rearrangement links TRBV30 to TRBJ1-5; D possibly corresponds to TRBD1 (5 bases). CDR1 and CDR2 (germline): GTSNPN, SVGIG (reference sequence). The CDR3 runs 12 residues. V dropped 3 bases and J dropped 4 bases, with 7 bases sitting between them. The CDR3 loop reads CAWSGGNQPQHF. The DNA of the CDR3 is TGTGCCTGGAGCGGGGGGAATCAGCCCCAGCATTTT.

J is TRBJ1-1 and V is TRBV5-1; no definite D call. The CDR3 is made up of 14 amino acids. The germline V gene has CDR1 SGHRS and CDR2 YFSETQ. Trimming removed 2 bases at V and 1 base at J, with 9 bases between. The CDR3 spells CASSFNSGNTEAFF. The CDR3 DNA reads TGCGCCAGCAGCTTCAATTCCGGGAACACTGAAGCTTTCTTT.

The rearrangement joins TRBV18 to TRBJ1-2; D unclear. Deletions cut 6 bases from V and 3 bases from J, with 17 bases between. CDR3 length equals 15 residues. CDR1 KGHSH and CDR2 LQKENI come from the germline V gene. The CDR3 nucleotides read TGTGCCAGCTCGCCAGCACCTGGAGACTACTATGGCTACACCTTC. This sequence encodes CASSPAPGDYYGYTF.

V usage is TRBV27 and J usage is TRBJ1-2; D unresolved. Germline-derived CDR1 and CDR2 are MNHEY and SMNVEV (reference sequence). This CDR3 contains 13 residues. V was trimmed by 7 bases and J by 7 bases, leaving 16 bases between them. The CDR3 region is CASNRGDGSGYTF. For the CDR3, the DNA is TGTGCCAGCAACCGTGGGGATGGGAGTGGCTACACCTTC.

The V gene is TRBV2, the J gene TRBJ2-5; weak D call: TRBD1 (6 bases). The CDR3 covers 14 residues. Looked up from germline, CDR1 is SNHLY and CDR2 is FYNNEI. Trimming took 6 bases from V and 1 from J, leaving 12 bases between them. CDR3 protein: CASSPTGTQETQYF. The DNA of the CDR3 is TGTGCCAGCAGCCCTACAGGGACCCAAGAGACCCAGTACTTC.